A single sample is the source of the 20 T cell receptor beta chains below, sequenced in a study of blood T cell repertoires in COVID-19. The assay was immunoSEQ multiplex PCR, and TCRdb's table has in-frame clones only and misses some. The sample lists about 400,000 clones, approximately 86% seen once, with just over 7% in the top ten. Sample: peripheral blood. Receptors originate from a woman aged 55-75 years with COVID-19, enrolled during active disease.

This clone came up a few times. This chain connects TRBV28 to TRBJ2-7; no clear D gene. This CDR3 has 16 amino acids. CDR1 and CDR2 from the germline V gene are MDHEN and SYDVKM. Trimming took off 6 bases at V and 0 bases at J, with 18 bases between the two ends. The chain's CDR3 is CASRARAGSSSYEQYF. The CDR3, as DNA: TGTGCCAGCAGAGCCAGAGCAGGCAGCAGCTCCTACGAGCAGTACTTC. Full variable domain (outside the CDR3, taken from reference TRBV28 and TRBJ2-7): DVKVTQSSRYLVKRTGEKVFLECVQDMDHENMFWYRQDPGLGLRLIYFSYDVKMKEKGDIPEGYSVSREKKERFSLILESASTNQTSMYLCASRARAGSSSYEQYFGPGTRLTVT.

The chain couples TRBV4-3 to TRBJ2-3; TRBD2 matches at 13 bases. This CDR3 has 15 amino acids. CDR1 and CDR2 from the germline V gene are LGHNA and YSLEER. The V gene end was trimmed by 1 base and the J gene end by 5 bases; junction bases not matched to a gene: 0. The CDR3 bases are TGCGCCAGCAGCCAAGGGACTAGCGGGGGAGATACGCAGTATTTT. Translating it yields CASSQGTSGGDTQYF.

The chain combines TRBV9 with TRBJ1-1; D is possibly TRBD1 (5 bases). There are 15 residues in the CDR3. The germline CDR1 and CDR2 sequences are SGDLS and YYNGEE. The V end lost 4 bases, the J end lost 5 bases, and 18 bases lay between the germline ends. The CDR3 sequence: CASSPSESRATEAFF. CDR3 coding DNA: TGTGCCAGCAGCCCGAGCGAATCCAGGGCGACTGAAGCTTTCTTT. Variable domain in full (rest from reference TRBV9 and TRBJ1-1): DSGVTQTPKHLITATGQRVTLRCSPRSGDLSVYWYQQSLDQGLQFLIQYYNGEERAKGNILERFSAQQFPDLHSELNLSSLELGDSALYFCASSPSESRATEAFFGQGTRLTVV.

This clone has only a few counts. This sequence joins TRBV6-5 and TRBJ1-5, with 7 bases matching TRBD1. From germline, CDR1 is MNHEY and CDR2 SVGAGI. There are 15 residues in the CDR3. V lost 5 bases, J lost 0 bases, and 4 bases stayed unmatched. This CDR3 reads CASSPGTDSNQPQHF. The CDR3 bases are TGTGCCAGCAGTCCGGGGACAGATAGCAATCAGCCCCAGCATTTT.

In DNA, the CDR3 is TGTGCCAGCAGCCCCGGGGGACCCTCCTATGGCTACACCTTC. Amino acids: CASSPGGPSYGYTF. This rearrangement joins TRBV5-4 to TRBJ1-2; a possible D gene is TRBD1 (5 bases). The V gene lost 4 bases and the J gene lost 4 bases, with 14 bases spanning the gap. Germline CDR1 and CDR2: SGHNT and YYREEE (reference sequence). CDR3 length: 14 residues.

CDR3 protein: CASSFQTGRQETQYF. CDR3 DNA sequence: TGTGCCAGCAGCTTTCAAACGGGGAGACAAGAGACCCAGTACTTC. The V call is TRBV7-2, the J call TRBJ2-5; TRBD2 is a possible D gene (5 bases). In germline, CDR1 is SGHTA, CDR2 FQGNSA. Trimming shortened V by 3 bases and J by 2 bases, and 13 bases separated the two germline ends. The CDR3 is 15 amino acids.

The rearrangement joins TRBV1 to TRBJ1-1; no check of the table's D call, TRBD1, against the DNA was made. TRBV1 is recorded as a pseudogene. CDR3 length: 17 amino acids. The CDR3 is CTSRIKQGLRWNTEAFF. CDR3 DNA sequence: TGCACCAGCAGGATTAAACAGGGGCTACGATGGAACACTGAAGCTTTCTTT.

A few counts support this clone. CDR3 sequence reads: CASSQIGHSLSGNTIYF. CDR3 coding DNA: TGTGCCAGCAGCCAAATTGGACACTCACTCTCTGGAAACACCATATATTTT. This sequence joins TRBV11-3 and TRBJ1-3, with a possible D match to TRBD1 (5 bases). Germline CDR1 and CDR2: SGHNT and YENEEA. Trimming stripped 5 bases from V and 0 bases from J, with 17 bases between. The CDR3 covers 17 residues.

The gene calls are TRBV5-3 and TRBJ2-7, with 8 positions matching TRBD1. TRBV5-3 is known as an ORF, though its function is uncertain. The V segment lost 1 base and the J segment 6 bases; nucleotides outside the gene matches: 6. The CDR3 is made up of 14 amino acids. The DNA of the CDR3 is TGTGCCAGAAGCTTGAGACAGGGGTTAAGCGAGCAGTACTTC. Its translation is CARSLRQGLSEQYF.

This clone was seen many times. The rearrangement joins TRBV19 to TRBJ2-1; TRBD2 agrees at 11 bases. J gave up 7 bases and V 1 base, and 15 bases lay outside the gene matches. This CDR3 has 19 amino acids. CDR1 and CDR2 from the germline V gene are LNHDA and SQIVND (reference sequence). CDR3 coding DNA: TGTGCCAGTAGTATAGGTCGGGGAACTAGCGGGGGAGCCAGGAATGAGCAGTTCTTC. It translates to CASSIGRGTSGGARNEQFF.

This chain connects TRBV6-5 to TRBJ1-5; the D gene is possibly TRBD1 (5 bases). The V end was cut by 7 bases, the J end by 6 bases, with 16 bases between. The CDR3 is made up of 14 amino acids. Germline values: CDR1 MNHEY, CDR2 SVGAGI. The DNA for the CDR3 is TGTGCCAGCACCAGGACAAACCCGGGTCAGCCCCAGCATTTT. Translation: CASTRTNPGQPQHF.

This chain uses TRBV5-1 with TRBJ2-3; TRBD1 aligns across 7 bases. Germline assignment: CDR1 SGHRS and CDR2 YFSETQ. This CDR3 is 14 amino acids long. The ends lost 5 bases at V and 2 bases at J; junction bases unmatched: 5. The CDR3 is CASSSGTVTDTQYF. In DNA form, the CDR3 reads TGCGCCAGCAGTTCCGGGACAGTCACAGATACGCAGTATTTT.

V usage is TRBV27 and J usage is TRBJ1-5, with a tentative D call TRBD1 (5 bases). The V gene's germline CDR1 is MNHEY and CDR2 SMNVEV (reference sequence). The CDR3 spans 19 residues. V gave up 2 bases and J gave up 0 bases, with 20 bases separating them. The CDR3 DNA reads TGTGCCAGCAGTTTAGAGGGCGCGGGGCTCAGCACTAGCAATCAGCCCCAGCATTTT. It encodes CASSLEGAGLSTSNQPQHF.

This clone occurred a few times. V usage is TRBV20-1 and J usage is TRBJ1-6; unclear D gene. The germline V gene has CDR1 DFQATT and CDR2 SNEGSKA (reference sequence). The V and J ends lost 3 bases and 10 bases respectively, with 10 bases between them. The length of the CDR3 is 12 residues. The CDR3 region is CSASRAGSPLHF. The CDR3 bases are TGCAGTGCTAGTAGGGCGGGATCACCCCTCCACTTT.

V is TRBV6-5 and J is TRBJ1-2, with unresolved D. The CDR3 has 13 residues. V dropped 6 bases and J dropped 6 bases, with 14 bases sitting between them. Germline loops: CDR1 MNHEY, CDR2 SVGAGI. This CDR3 reads CASRWMEADGYTF. CDR3 sequence (DNA): TGTGCCAGCAGATGGATGGAGGCAGATGGCTACACCTTC.

V and J are TRBV5-1 and TRBJ2-5, with 9 bases aligning to TRBD2. The length of the CDR3 is 17 residues. The V gene end was trimmed by 0 bases and the J gene end by 7 bases; junction bases not matched to a gene: 13. Germline CDR1 reads SGHRS; CDR2 reads YFSETQ. The chain's CDR3 is CASSLDLAGPSGGTQYF. The CDR3 DNA sequence: TGCGCCAGCAGCTTGGATCTAGCGGGACCGTCCGGGGGGACCCAGTACTTC.

The chain uses TRBV27 and TRBJ1-2; D call uncertain. The CDR3 is 14 amino acids. Germline lookup yields CDR1 MNHEY and CDR2 SMNVEV (reference sequence). Trimming left V 0 bases short and J 6 bases short, with 11 bases between. This CDR3 reads CASSLSGKEHGYTF. CDR3 coding DNA: TGTGCCAGCAGTTTATCGGGCAAGGAACATGGCTACACCTTC.

V usage is TRBV5-8 and J usage is TRBJ1-1; no reliable D call. CDR1 SGHTS and CDR2 YDEGEE come from the germline V gene. V lost 7 bases and J 2 bases, leaving 18 bases between the germline ends. This CDR3 region has 15 residues. This CDR3 reads CASRGPPGKNTEAFF. Written as DNA, the CDR3 is TGTGCCAGCCGCGGGCCTCCAGGAAAAAACACTGAAGCTTTCTTT.

The chain links TRBV4-3 to TRBJ1-6; D ambiguous. Germline values: CDR1 LGHNA, CDR2 YSLEER. The V and J ends lost 0 bases and 2 bases respectively, with 5 bases between them. The CDR3 extends over 15 amino acids. The CDR3 here is CASSQESAYNSPLHF. CDR3 nucleotide sequence: TGCGCCAGCAGCCAAGAATCAGCCTATAATTCACCCCTCCACTTT.

The genes are TRBV2 and TRBJ1-2; D is undetermined. CDR1 and CDR2 from the germline V gene are SNHLY and FYNNEI. The length of the CDR3 is 13 residues. The V end lost 5 bases, the J end lost 4 bases, and 11 bases lay between the germline ends. In DNA, the CDR3 is TGTGCCAGCAGTCCAGAAACACCCTATGGCTACACCTTC. Translating gives CASSPETPYGYTF.